This TCR beta chain was documented in a study of T cells in Graves' hyperthyroidism and ophthalmopathy. Amplified TCR beta CDR3 regions came from RNA transcripts. Carried out on the TCR CDR3, a first-round RT-PCR used the HTBI primer set. In TCRdb, the multiplex PCR reads were re-called with MiXCR into one record per CDR3 protein. The sample shows 75,000 to 100,000 distinct CDR3 sequences, roughly 37% of them seen only once. Deletions cut 5 bases from V and 5 bases from J, with 13 bases between. The CDR3 is 13 amino acids. Germline CDR1 SEHNR, CDR2 FQNEAQ (reference sequence). In this sample, this clonotype turned up once. Hyperthyroidism of Graves' type that showed no ophthalmopathy progression within 18 months was stable.

This receptor was obtained from a woman aged 25 to 39 with Graves' hyperthyroidism. Sequences were obtained from peripheral blood or thyroid tissue (not recorded which). The J gene is TRBJ2-7, the V gene TRBV7-9; a possible D gene is TRBD2 (6 bases). CDR3 bases: TGTGCCAGCAGCCAATCGACGGGGGACGAGCAGTACTTC. Translating it yields CASSQSTGDEQYF.